This T cell receptor (beta chain) comes out of a study of identical twins. TCRdb recomputed calls from the 5' RACE reads with MiXCR, one row per CDR3 protein. The sample carries roughly 770,000 distinct CDR3 sequences, around a sixth recorded once. In germline, CDR1 is MNHEY, CDR2 SVGEGT. CDR3 length: 12 residues. Between the trimmed V and J ends, which lost 2 bases and 5 bases, there was a span of 5 bases. This clonotype has ten or more counts. In addition, the sample was reused for a study of T cells expressing NK-cell markers. This second study notes: Cells sorted as CD3+CD56+NKG2C+, CD3+CD56+NKG2C- and CD3+CD56-NKG2C+ T cells supplied the TCR beta repertoires.

The receptor comes from a woman between 18 and 30 years old in good health. Source material: PBMCs. The chain joins TRBV6-2 or TRBV6-3 to TRBJ2-3; D gene uncertain. The CDR3 sequence: CASSYGRDTQYF. CDR3 DNA: TGTGCCAGCAGTTACGGTCGAGATACGCAGTATTTT.